Below are 13 T cell receptor beta chains sequenced from a single sample in a study of early T cells in non-severe SARS-CoV-2 infection. TCRdb redid the calling of the 5' RACE reads with MiXCR, one entry per CDR3 protein. In the table there are tens of thousands of distinct CDR3 sequences, over 5% of which are singletons. Material: whole blood. Receptors were obtained from an adult who was a healthcare worker with PCR-confirmed SARS-CoV-2 infection or an uninfected control (not recorded which).

The V gene is TRBV19, the J gene TRBJ1-5; no definite D call. The ends were cut back, 6 bases at V and 1 base at J, with 13 bases in the middle. Germline CDR1 is LNHDA and CDR2 is SQIVND (reference sequence). The CDR3 contains 15 residues. The CDR3 DNA reads TGTGCCAGTAGCTTCCTAGGACGCAGCAATCAGCCCCAGCATTTT. This gives the protein CASSFLGRSNQPQHF.

There are many counts of this clonotype. The chain links TRBV24-1 to TRBJ2-1, with 13 bases lining up with TRBD2. CDR3 length: 18 residues. The germline CDR1 and CDR2 sequences are KGHDR and SFDVKD. V dropped 5 bases and J dropped 5; count of bases not matched to a gene: 11. CDR3 in amino acids: CATSGRPGLAGQDNEQFF. In DNA, the CDR3 is TGTGCCACCAGTGGTAGACCGGGACTAGCGGGGCAAGACAATGAGCAGTTCTTC.

This clonotype was counted between two and nine times. The genes are TRBV27 and TRBJ1-3; D is unresolved. The V end was cut by 0 bases, the J end by 0 bases, with 12 bases between. Per the germline V gene, CDR1 is MNHEY and CDR2 is SMNVEV (reference sequence). CDR3 length: 17 amino acids. Here the CDR3 reads CASSLSGISYSGNTIYF. CDR3 nucleotides: TGTGCCAGCAGTTTATCCGGGATTAGCTACTCTGGAAACACCATATATTTT.

This chain links TRBV6-1 with TRBJ1-4; D may be TRBD1 (6 bases). Germline lookup yields CDR1 MNHNS and CDR2 SASEGT. The CDR3 contains 16 residues. Deletions cut 4 bases from V and 3 bases from J, with 15 bases between. The CDR3 region has the DNA TGTGCCAGCAGTGGGATCACAGGGAACTCTAATGAAAAACTGTTTTTT. Its protein product is CASSGITGNSNEKLFF.

The chain uses TRBV11-2 and TRBJ2-7, with TRBD1 identical over 8 bases. Germline V lookup: CDR1 SGHAT, CDR2 FQNNGV. The V gene end was trimmed by 3 bases and the J gene end by 3 bases; junction bases not matched to a gene: 7. This CDR3 region has 15 residues. In DNA, the CDR3 is TGTGCCAGCAGCTTGGGGGACAGGAACCGCTACGAGCAGTACTTC. It translates to CASSLGDRNRYEQYF.

A few counts support this clonotype. The chain carries TRBV27 and TRBJ2-1, with 9 bases aligning to TRBD1. The CDR3 is 16 residues long. Trimming took 4 bases from V and 4 from J; bases not matched to a gene: 8. Germline lookup yields CDR1 MNHEY and CDR2 SMNVEV (reference sequence). CDR3 in amino acids: CASSSIGTGSYNEQFF. The CDR3 DNA follows: TGTGCCAGCAGTTCTATCGGGACAGGGTCGTACAATGAGCAGTTCTTC.

This clonotype was observed a few times. The rearrangement joins TRBV20-1 to TRBJ2-3, with 13 bases matching TRBD2. This CDR3 comprises 16 residues. Germline V gene data show CDR1 as DFQATT and CDR2 as SNEGSKA (reference sequence). After removal of 1 base from V and 5 bases from J, the junction contained 6 bases not matched to a gene. The chain's CDR3 is CSARGGTSGVLDTQYF. In nucleotides, the CDR3 is TGCAGTGCTAGAGGGGGGACTAGCGGGGTTTTAGATACGCAGTATTTT.

This clonotype was seen many times. The rearrangement uses TRBV3-1 and TRBJ2-4, with D possibly TRBD1 on 6 matching bases. Germline loops: CDR1 LGHDT, CDR2 YNNKEL (reference sequence). V was clipped by 2 bases and J by 1 base, with 21 bases between them. There are 19 residues in the CDR3. CDR3 in DNA: TGTGCCAGCAGCCAACTCTCGGGAAACAGGGTTTTGGCCAAAAACATTCAGTACTTC. Residues: CASSQLSGNRVLAKNIQYF.

This clonotype came up a few times. The rearrangement links TRBV11-2 to TRBJ2-7; D is unresolved. The CDR3 is 13 amino acids. Germline V gives CDR1 SGHAT, CDR2 FQNNGV. V dropped 0 bases and J dropped 2 bases, with 5 bases sitting between them. The CDR3 protein is CASSLDNTYEQYF. In DNA form, the CDR3 reads TGTGCCAGCAGCTTAGATAACACCTACGAGCAGTACTTC. The entire variable domain, with the rest obtained from reference TRBV11-2 and TRBJ2-7, is as follows: EAGVAQSPRYKIIEKRQSVAFWCNPISGHATLYWYQQILGQGPKLLIQFQNNGVVDDSQLPKDRFSAERLKGVDSTLKIQPAKLEDSAVYLCASSLDNTYEQYFGPGTRLTVT.

V gene TRBV2 combines with J gene TRBJ1-2; 8 bases align to TRBD1. There are 14 residues in the CDR3. V dropped 4 bases and J dropped 7; count of bases not matched to a gene: 8. Germline loops: CDR1 SNHLY, CDR2 FYNNEI. Here the CDR3 DNA reads TGTGCCAGCAGTGGGGCAGGGGGCCTGCGTGGCTACACCTTC. Its protein is CASSGAGGLRGYTF.

This clonotype appeared a few times. V gene TRBV7-2 combines with J gene TRBJ2-5; D is possibly TRBD2 (5 bases). The CDR3 sequence is 15 residues long. In germline, CDR1 is SGHTA, CDR2 FQGNSA. Trimming removed 1 base at V and 2 bases at J, with 11 bases between. The DNA for the CDR3 is TGTGCCAGCAGCTTAGGACGCGGGCCTCAAGAGACCCAGTACTTC. This encodes CASSLGRGPQETQYF.

At least ten counts were recorded for this clonotype. This chain links TRBV11-2 with TRBJ2-1; TRBD1 aligns across 7 bases. Germline CDR1 is SGHAT and CDR2 is FQNNGV. Trimming took 1 base from V and 5 from J; bases not matched to a gene: 8. There are 16 residues in the CDR3. The CDR3 is CASSLGLRTGNNEQFF. The CDR3 region has the DNA TGTGCCAGCAGCTTAGGTTTGAGGACAGGAAACAATGAGCAGTTCTTC.

This clonotype was counted ten times or more. This rearrangement joins TRBV28 to TRBJ2-7; tentatively, D is TRBD1 or TRBD2 (5 bases each). Germline V gives CDR1 MDHEN, CDR2 SYDVKM. The germline V and J ends were trimmed by 4 bases and 2 bases, with 18 bases remaining between them. The CDR3 sequence is 16 residues long. The CDR3 DNA reads as TGTGCCAGCAGTTCCCCTCGGGGAAGGGGAACCTACGAGCAGTACTTC. This gives the protein CASSSPRGRGTYEQYF.